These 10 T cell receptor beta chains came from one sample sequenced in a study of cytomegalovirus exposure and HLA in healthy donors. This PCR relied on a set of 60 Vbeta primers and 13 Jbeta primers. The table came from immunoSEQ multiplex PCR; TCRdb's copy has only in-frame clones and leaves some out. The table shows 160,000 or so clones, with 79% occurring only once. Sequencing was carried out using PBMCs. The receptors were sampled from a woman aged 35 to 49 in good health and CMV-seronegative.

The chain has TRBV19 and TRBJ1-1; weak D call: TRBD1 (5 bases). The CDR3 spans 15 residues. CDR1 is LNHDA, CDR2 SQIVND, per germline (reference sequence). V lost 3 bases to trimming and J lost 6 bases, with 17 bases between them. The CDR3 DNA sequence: TGTGCCAGTAGTATTCAGGCGGGGGTCGGCGCTGAAGCTTTCTTT. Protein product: CASSIQAGVGAEAFF. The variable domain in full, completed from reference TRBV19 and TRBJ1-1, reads DGGITQSPKYLFRKEGQNVTLSCEQNLNHDAMYWYRQDPGQGLRLIYYSQIVNDFQKGDIAEGYSVSREKKESFPLTVTSAQKNPTAFYLCASSIQAGVGAEAFFGQGTRLTVV.

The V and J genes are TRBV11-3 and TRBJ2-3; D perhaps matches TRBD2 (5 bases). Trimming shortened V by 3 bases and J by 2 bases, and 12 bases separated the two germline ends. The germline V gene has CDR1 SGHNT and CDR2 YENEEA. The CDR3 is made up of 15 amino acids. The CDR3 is CASSLRGSHTDTQYF. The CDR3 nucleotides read TGTGCCAGCAGCTTGAGAGGGTCGCACACAGATACGCAGTATTTT.

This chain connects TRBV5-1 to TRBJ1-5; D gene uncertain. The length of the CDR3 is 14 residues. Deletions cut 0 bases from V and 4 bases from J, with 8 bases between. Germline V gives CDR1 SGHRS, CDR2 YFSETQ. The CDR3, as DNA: TGCGCCAGCAGCTTGGTAAGCGGGAATCAGCCCCAGCATTTT. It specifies CASSLVSGNQPQHF.

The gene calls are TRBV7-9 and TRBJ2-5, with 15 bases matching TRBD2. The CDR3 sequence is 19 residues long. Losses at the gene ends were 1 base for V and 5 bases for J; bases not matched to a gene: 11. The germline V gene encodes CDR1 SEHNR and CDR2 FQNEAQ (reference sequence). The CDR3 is CASSLGGLAGGPERETQYF. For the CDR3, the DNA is TGTGCCAGCAGCTTAGGGGGACTAGCGGGGGGCCCGGAGAGGGAGACCCAGTACTTC.

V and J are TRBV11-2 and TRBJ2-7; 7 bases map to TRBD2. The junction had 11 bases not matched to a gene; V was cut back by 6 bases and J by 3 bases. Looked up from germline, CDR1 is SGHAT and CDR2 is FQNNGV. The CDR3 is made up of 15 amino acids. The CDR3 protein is CASRPLGRTIYEQYF. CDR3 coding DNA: TGTGCCAGCAGGCCCCTCGGGAGGACAATCTACGAGCAGTACTTC. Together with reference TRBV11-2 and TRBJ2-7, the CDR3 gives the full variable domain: EAGVAQSPRYKIIEKRQSVAFWCNPISGHATLYWYQQILGQGPKLLIQFQNNGVVDDSQLPKDRFSAERLKGVDSTLKIQPAKLEDSAVYLCASRPLGRTIYEQYFGPGTRLTVT.

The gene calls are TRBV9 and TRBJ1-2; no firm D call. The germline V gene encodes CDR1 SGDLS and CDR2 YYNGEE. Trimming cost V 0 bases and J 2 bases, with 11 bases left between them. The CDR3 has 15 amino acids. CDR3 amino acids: CASSVATGANYGYTF. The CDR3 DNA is TGTGCCAGCAGCGTAGCTACGGGTGCGAACTATGGCTACACCTTC.

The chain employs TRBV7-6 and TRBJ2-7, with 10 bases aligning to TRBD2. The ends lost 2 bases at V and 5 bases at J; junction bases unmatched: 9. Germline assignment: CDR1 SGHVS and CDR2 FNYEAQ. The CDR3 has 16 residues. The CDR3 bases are TGTGCCAGCAGCTTAAGGCTCAGCGGGGGGGCCGACGAGCAGTACTTC. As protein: CASSLRLSGGADEQYF.

CDR3 nucleotides: TGTGCCAGCAGCTTGTTGTGGCAGGGGAACACCGGGGAGCTGTTTTTT. This sequence encodes CASSLLWQGNTGELFF. The rearrangement uses TRBV5-6 and TRBJ2-2; perhaps TRBD1 as D (5 bases). CDR1 and CDR2 from the germline V gene are SGHDT and YYEEEE. V lost 1 base and J lost 1, with 11 bases in between. The CDR3 loop spans 16 amino acids.

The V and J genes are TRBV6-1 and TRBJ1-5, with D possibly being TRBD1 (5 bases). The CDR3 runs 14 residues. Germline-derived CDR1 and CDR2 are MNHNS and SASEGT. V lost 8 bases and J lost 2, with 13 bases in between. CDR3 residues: CASLGGKGNQPQHF. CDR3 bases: TGTGCCAGCCTCGGGGGAAAGGGCAATCAGCCCCAGCATTTT.

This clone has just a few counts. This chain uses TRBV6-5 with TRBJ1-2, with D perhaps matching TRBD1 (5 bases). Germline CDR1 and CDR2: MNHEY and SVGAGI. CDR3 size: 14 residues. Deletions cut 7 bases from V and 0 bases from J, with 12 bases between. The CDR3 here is CASKQGTPNYGYTF. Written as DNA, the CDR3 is TGTGCCAGCAAGCAGGGCACTCCTAACTATGGCTACACCTTC.